The clone carrying this TCR beta chain has only a few counts. This sample is part of a study of blood T cells in healthy people across ages. The V and J ends lost 2 bases and 3 bases, in that order; junction bases with no gene match: 6. CDR1 is SGHTA, CDR2 FQGNSA, per germline. This CDR3 has 15 residues. Sample-barcoded 5' priming and a J-beta primer mix drove a second PCR of roughly 6 to 12 cycles. A single record per CDR3 protein comes from TCRdb applying MiXCR to the 5' RACE reads. The sample includes 980,000 or so distinct CDR3 sequences, under 50% seen only once; the top ten take roughly 13%. Sequencing input: blood. The gene calls are TRBV7-2 and TRBJ2-7; 8 nucleotides match TRBD2. This clonotype originated in a young man in good health. In DNA, the CDR3 is TGTGCCAGCAGCTTACTCCCGGGGGGGGACTACGAGCAGTACTTC. Protein product: CASSLLPGGDYEQYF.